The rows below give T cell receptor beta chains drawn from one sample of a study of CD8 T cells in Susac syndrome. TCRdb called the immunoSEQ multiplex PCR reads again in MiXCR, with one record for every CDR3 protein. The sample consists of under 200,000 distinct CDR3 sequences, roughly 92% of them appearing once. The sample was CD4+ T cells from PBMCs. Receptor source: a human donor with Susac syndrome. The CDR3 runs from the conserved cysteine through the conserved F or W. The D gene is left open where the match is weak. Clone size is stated in some rows and not others, as once, few, many or a class when expanded.

j_call d_call cdr3_length v_call clone_size cdr3_nt cdr3_aa
TRBJ2-3 . 14 TRBV4-1 few TGCGCCAGCAGAAGGGAACTGAGCACAGATACGCAGTATTTT CASRRELSTDTQYF
TRBJ1-5 TRBD1 14 TRBV5-8 . TGTGCCAGCAGCTTGGGACAGGGCAGGGAGCCCCAGCATTTT CASSLGQGREPQHF
TRBJ1-1 TRBD1 16 TRBV29-1 . TGCAGCGTTGGACGACAGGGATTGGGCTGGGACACTGAAGCTTTCTTT CSVGRQGLGWDTEAFF
TRBJ1-1 . 14 TRBV20-1 . TGCAGTGCTAGAGGGGGAGGAAGGGAGGCTGAAGCTTTCTTT CSARGGGREAEAFF
TRBJ2-3 TRBD2 17 TRBV20-1 . TGCAGTGCTTCCGGGACTAGCGGGGCTCAGGGGAAAGATACGCAGTATTTT CSASGTSGAQGKDTQYF
TRBJ1-1 TRBD1 11 TRBV29-1 once TGCAGCGCCAACAGGGGTCCTGAAGCTTTCTTT CSANRGPEAFF
TRBJ1-1 . 13 TRBV6-6 . TGTGCCAGCCGATTCGGGCGCGACACTGAAGCTTTCTTT CASRFGRDTEAFF
TRBJ1-5 . 17 TRBV7-9 . TGTGCCAGCAGCTGGGGACCTGAGACGGAGAGCAATCAGCCCCAGCATTTT CASSWGPETESNQPQHF
TRBJ2-7 . 17 TRBV7-2 . TGTGCCAGCAGCTCAACGGGTTGGGGTCGGGTAAACTACGAGCAGTACTTC CASSSTGWGRVNYEQYF
TRBJ2-7 TRBD2 15 TRBV15 . TGTGCCACCAGCAGACAAAGCGGGGGGGCCTACGAGCAGTACTTC CATSRQSGGAYEQYF
TRBJ2-6 TRBD1 18 TRBV6-8 . TGTGCCAGCAACCAAAGGACAGGGCGTTTCTCTGGGGCCAACGTCCTGACTTTC CASNQRTGRFSGANVLTF
TRBJ1-5 . 15 TRBV30 . TGTGCCTGGAATTCCGAGGGGTACAGCAATCAGCCCCAGCATTTT CAWNSEGYSNQPQHF
TRBJ1-2 . 14 TRBV27 . TGTGCCAGCAGTAGGCAGGGGTCGAAGGGTGGCTACACCTTC CASSRQGSKGGYTF
TRBJ1-2 . 12 TRBV6-1 . TGTGCCAGCAGTGAAGCGGGGGGTAGGGACACCTTC CASSEAGGRDTF
TRBJ2-2 . 16 TRBV7-2 . TGTGCCAGCAGCCCCGCCGGGACTGGGTTCTCCGGGGAGCTGTTTTTT CASSPAGTGFSGELFF
TRBJ2-7 . 15 TRBV9 . TGTGCCAGCAGCGTAGACCCCGGACAGACCTACGAGCAGTACTTC CASSVDPGQTYEQYF
TRBJ2-1 TRBD2 15 TRBV10-3 . TGTGCCATCACCGGAGCGGGGGGAAATTACAATGAGCAGTTCTTC CAITGAGGNYNEQFF
TRBJ1-6 TRBD1 14 TRBV27 once TGTGCCAGCAGTGCTGACAGGGGTAATTCACCCCTCCACTTT CASSADRGNSPLHF
TRBJ2-7 TRBD2 15 TRBV6-5 few TGTGCCAGCAGTTCACCCGGGACTAGCGCCTACGAGCAGTACTTC CASSSPGTSAYEQYF
TRBJ1-1 . 14 TRBV9 . TGTGCCAGCAGCGTAGCGGCAGGTAGCACTGAAGCTTTCTTT CASSVAAGSTEAFF
TRBJ2-3 . 11 TRBV29-1 . TGCAGCGTTGCCGGATCGGATACGCAGTATTTT CSVAGSDTQYF
TRBJ2-1 . 13 TRBV5-1 . TGCGCCAGCAGCGTTTGGGGTAACAATGAGCAGTTCTTC CASSVWGNNEQFF
TRBJ1-5 . 17 TRBV6-1 . TGTGCCAGCAGCCTTTCGCCAGTTATGGTGAGCGGTCAGCCCCAGCATTTT CASSLSPVMVSGQPQHF
TRBJ2-3 TRBD2 15 TRBV20-1 . TGCAGTGCTCCGTTCGGTAGCGGGGGGGCAAATACGCAGTATTTT CSAPFGSGGANTQYF
TRBJ2-1 TRBD2 15 TRBV7-7 . TGTGCCAGCAGTTATGCGGCGGGGGCCTACAATGAGCAGTTCTTC CASSYAAGAYNEQFF
TRBJ2-1 . 14 TRBV3-1 . TGTGCCAGCAGCCACTCAACGGGTCACAATGAGCAGTTCTTC CASSHSTGHNEQFF
TRBJ1-2 . 12 TRBV6-2/TRBV6-3 . TGTGCCAGCAGTTACTCCGCCTATGGCTACACCTTC CASSYSAYGYTF
TRBJ1-1 . 13 TRBV4-1 . TGCGCCAGCAGCCAAGATTCCGAGGGGAGAGCTTTCTTT CASSQDSEGRAFF
TRBJ2-3 . 15 TRBV5-1 . TGCGCCAGCAGCTTGGGGGGGGTCCGCACAGATACGCAGTATTTT CASSLGGVRTDTQYF
TRBJ2-3 . 15 TRBV6-1 . TGTGCCAGCAGCCAATGGGACTTCCTCACAGATACGCAGTATTTT CASSQWDFLTDTQYF
TRBJ2-7 TRBD2 15 TRBV11-2 . TGTGCCAGCAGCTCCCGGCTAGCGGGTCCCTACGAGCAGTACTTC CASSSRLAGPYEQYF
TRBJ2-1 TRBD2 17 TRBV9 . TGTGCCAGCAGCGTCGACCCTACTAGCGGGGGGGCCGATGAGCAGTTCTTC CASSVDPTSGGADEQFF
TRBJ1-5 . 14 TRBV9 few TGTGCCAGCAGTGTCGACGGAGGCAATCAGCCCCAGCATTTT CASSVDGGNQPQHF
TRBJ2-1 . 13 TRBV20-1 . TGCAGTGCCGCTAGGGGTACAGGGAATGAGCAGTTCTTC CSAARGTGNEQFF
TRBJ2-5 . 13 TRBV12-3/TRBV12-4 . TGTGCCAGCAGTCCCCGAGGGCGAGAGACCCAGTACTTC CASSPRGRETQYF
TRBJ2-3 . 14 TRBV20-1 . TGCAGTGCCCAACAGGGATCTAGCACAGATACGCAGTATTTT CSAQQGSSTDTQYF
TRBJ2-7 TRBD2 14 TRBV11-1 . TGTGCCAGCAGCTGGCGGGAGGGGGCGTACGAGCAGTACTTC CASSWREGAYEQYF
TRBJ1-1 . 14 TRBV3-1 . TGTGCCAGCAGCCCCATGGGGCGAGGAACTGAAGCTTTCTTT CASSPMGRGTEAFF
TRBJ1-3 . 15 TRBV6-5 . TGTGCCAGCAGTTACTCCCGGACATCAGGAAACACCATATATTTT CASSYSRTSGNTIYF
TRBJ2-3 . 13 TRBV20-1 . TGCAGTGCTAGGCTGTTGGGGGCAGATACGCAGTATTTT CSARLLGADTQYF
TRBJ2-7 . 15 TRBV30 . TGTGCCTGGAGTGTCTACCAGAGGTCATCTCGCGAGCAGTACTTC CAWSVYQRSSREQYF
TRBJ2-7 . 12 TRBV10-1 . TGCGCCAGCAGTGAAGGCTCCTACGAGCAGTACTTC CASSEGSYEQYF
TRBJ1-6 . 16 TRBV7-2 . TGTGCCAGCAGCTTAGATTTTTGGGGGTATAATTCACCCCTCCACTTT CASSLDFWGYNSPLHF
TRBJ2-1 TRBD2 14 TRBV6-5 . TGTGCCAGCAGGGGACTAGCGGAGAACAATGAGCAGTTCTTC CASRGLAENNEQFF
TRBJ2-7 . 13 TRBV14 . TGTGCCAGCAGCCAACAAACATCCTACGAGCAGTACTTC CASSQQTSYEQYF
TRBJ2-7 . 17 TRBV4-1 . TGCGCCAGCAGCCAAGAGTTTATCGGGGGACTTCTATACGAGCAGTACTTC CASSQEFIGGLLYEQYF
TRBJ2-1 . 12 TRBV10-2 . TGCGCCAGCAGTGATCCAGGGCTGGAGCAGTTCTTC CASSDPGLEQFF
TRBJ2-5 . 13 TRBV20-1 . TGCAGTGCTCGGCCGGGCCATCAAGAGACCCAGTACTTC CSARPGHQETQYF
TRBJ2-3 . 12 TRBV29-1 . TGCAGCGTTCCGATAAGTACAGATACGCAGTATTTT CSVPISTDTQYF
TRBJ1-6 . 13 TRBV3-1 . TGTGCCAGCAGCCAAGCTCAACGTTCACCCCTCCACTTT CASSQAQRSPLHF
TRBJ2-3 . 15 TRBV7-2 once TGTGCCAGCAGCCGACGGGCGGCGGCCGCAGATACGCAGTATTTT CASSRRAAAADTQYF
TRBJ1-2 . 14 TRBV29-1 . TGCAGCGCCGGTAGTTCGGGGGGGAGCTATGGCTACACCTTC CSAGSSGGSYGYTF
TRBJ2-3 TRBD1 14 TRBV20-1 . TGCAGTGCAAAGAACGGACAGGGGACAGATACGCAGTATTTT CSAKNGQGTDTQYF
TRBJ2-7 . 13 TRBV15 . TGTGCCACCTCCTGGTCCGGTATGGGAGAGCAGTACTTC CATSWSGMGEQYF
TRBJ1-1 . 13 TRBV18 . TGTGCCAGCTCTCCGGGGATGAACACTGAAGCTTTCTTT CASSPGMNTEAFF